This is a list of T cell receptor beta chains from one sample in a study of cytomegalovirus exposure and HLA in healthy donors. TCRdb's copy holds only in-frame clones and misses some; the assay was immunoSEQ multiplex PCR. Seen in this sample are under 50,000 clones; the ten most common clones hold roughly a sixth. Sequencing used PBMCs. These receptors were obtained from a male donor in good health and CMV-seronegative. Both conserved end residues are part of each CDR3. A D gene is named only where the DNA matches it firmly. Expanded clones are given a class, and other clones once, few, many or no size at all.

V gene: TRBV6-6
clone size: -
D gene: TRBD1
CDR3 protein: CASSLPDRNYGYTF

V gene: TRBV14
clone size: -
D gene: -
CDR3 protein: CASSLPGSRYNSPLHF

V gene: TRBV5-1
clone size: -
D gene: TRBD1
CDR3 protein: CASSREGATEAFF

V gene: TRBV30
clone size: -
D gene: TRBD1
CDR3 protein: CAWTPGQGDEKLFF

V gene: TRBV11-2
clone size: -
D gene: -
CDR3 protein: CASSPIPGNHGGYTF

V gene: TRBV6-6
clone size: -
D gene: TRBD1
CDR3 protein: CASRQGRYNEQFF

V gene: TRBV18
clone size: -
D gene: TRBD2
CDR3 protein: CASSPPTSGGTDTQYF

V gene: TRBV15
clone size: medium-sized
D gene: TRBD1
CDR3 protein: CATSTGQGHTGELFF

V gene: TRBV6-1
clone size: -
D gene: -
CDR3 protein: CASSEAQTGGWEQYF

V gene: TRBV18
clone size: -
D gene: TRBD1
CDR3 protein: CASSPGQGDGYEQYF

V gene: TRBV11-1
clone size: -
D gene: -
CDR3 protein: CASSQGPDRGTYEQYF

V gene: TRBV29-1
clone size: -
D gene: -
CDR3 protein: CSVKTVPPLEQYF

V gene: TRBV6-1
clone size: -
D gene: -
CDR3 protein: CASSVDTSREQFF

V gene: TRBV5-8
clone size: -
D gene: -
CDR3 protein: CASSRLNQPQHF

V gene: TRBV27
clone size: -
D gene: -
CDR3 protein: CASSLNRVEPQHF

V gene: TRBV5-1
clone size: -
D gene: TRBD1
CDR3 protein: CASSARDSPSYEQYF

V gene: TRBV7-2
clone size: -
D gene: TRBD1
CDR3 protein: CASSRTGTGAETQYF

V gene: TRBV30
clone size: -
D gene: -
CDR3 protein: CAWSAGLTSYEQYF

V gene: TRBV6-5
clone size: -
D gene: TRBD1
CDR3 protein: CASSRQGINEKLFF

V gene: TRBV2
clone size: -
D gene: TRBD1
CDR3 protein: CASSRQGNTEAFF

V gene: TRBV19
clone size: -
D gene: -
CDR3 protein: CASTLPGNGYTF

V gene: TRBV25-1
clone size: -
D gene: -
CDR3 protein: CASSDQGVDQPQHF

V gene: TRBV18
clone size: -
D gene: -
CDR3 protein: CASSHGGGALAFF

V gene: TRBV30
clone size: -
D gene: -
CDR3 protein: CAWDNMDYGYTF

V gene: TRBV6-5
clone size: -
D gene: TRBD1
CDR3 protein: CASAPGQGVGEQYF

V gene: TRBV18
clone size: -
D gene: TRBD1
CDR3 protein: CASSPLGTGRVPGNTIYF

V gene: TRBV9
clone size: -
D gene: TRBD2
CDR3 protein: CASSGLAGGGDEQFF

V gene: TRBV9
clone size: -
D gene: -
CDR3 protein: CASSVEQNVGREAFF

V gene: TRBV19
clone size: -
D gene: -
CDR3 protein: CASSSLSDYGYTF

V gene: TRBV15
clone size: -
D gene: -
CDR3 protein: CATSGLKIRGNTEAFF

V gene: TRBV11-3
clone size: -
D gene: -
CDR3 protein: CASSFLSGVSYEQYF

V gene: TRBV29-1
clone size: -
D gene: -
CDR3 protein: CSVDRRNGYTF

V gene: TRBV5-4
clone size: -
D gene: TRBD1
CDR3 protein: CASSLAYEGQGKETQYF

V gene: TRBV9
clone size: -
D gene: TRBD2
CDR3 protein: CASSVSSGGAHYEQYF

V gene: TRBV10-1
clone size: -
D gene: TRBD1
CDR3 protein: CASRGQGLNYGYTF

V gene: TRBV6-4
clone size: -
D gene: -
CDR3 protein: CASSPGGSTDTQYF